This entry lists 20 T cell receptor beta chains sequenced from one sample in a study of shared clonotypes between healthy human individuals. Positively selected for CCR7, the CD45RO-negative cells used as naive CD8 cells excluded terminally differentiated effector memory CD45RA+ cells. Method: immunoSEQ multiplex PCR; TCRdb's copy keeps in-frame clones and lacks some. The sample shows some 2,000,000 clones, about 95% of them seen only once. What was sequenced was naive CD8+ T cells sorted from blood. These receptors all stem from a man aged 18 to 29 in good health.

The chain has TRBV6-5 and TRBJ2-3; 9 nucleotides line up with TRBD2. Germline V gene data show CDR1 as MNHEY and CDR2 as SVGAGI. The CDR3 extends over 15 amino acids. The junction had 4 bases not matched to a gene; V was cut back by 2 bases and J by 4 bases. CDR3 amino acids: CASSYVAGAADTQYF. The CDR3, as DNA: TGTGCCAGCAGTTACGTAGCGGGAGCTGCAGATACGCAGTATTTT.

The chain employs TRBV2 and TRBJ1-5; 10 bases fit TRBD1. CDR3 size: 14 residues. Germline lookup yields CDR1 SNHLY and CDR2 FYNNEI. Trimming took 7 bases from V and 4 from J; bases not matched to a gene: 4. CDR3 amino acids: CASNPGQGNQPQHF. CDR3 in DNA: TGTGCCAGCAACCCGGGACAGGGGAATCAGCCCCAGCATTTT.

The rearrangement joins TRBV7-9 to TRBJ1-1; a weak D match, TRBD1 (5 bases). The V end was cut by 3 bases, the J end by 3 bases, with 17 bases between. This CDR3 spans 16 amino acids. CDR1 and CDR2 from the germline V gene are SEHNR and FQNEAQ (reference sequence). The CDR3 nucleotides are TGTGCCAGCAGCTTGGGAATGACCTGGGGGGACACTGAAGCTTTCTTT. Protein sequence: CASSLGMTWGDTEAFF. The full variable domain, with the rest looked up from reference TRBV7-9 and TRBJ1-1, is DTGVSQNPRHKITKRGQNVTFRCDPISEHNRLYWYRQTLGQGPEFLTYFQNEAQLEKSRLLSDRFSAERPKGSFSTLEIQRTEQGDSAMYLCASSLGMTWGDTEAFFGQGTRLTVV.

The chain carries TRBV28 and TRBJ2-3; a possible D gene is TRBD2 (6 bases). The CDR3 is made up of 17 amino acids. Germline V CDR1 and CDR2: MDHEN, SYDVKM. Trimming cost V 6 bases and J 0 bases, with 19 bases left between them. The DNA of the CDR3 is TGTGCCAGCAGACTGATCCCTAGCGCGCCTAGCACAGATACGCAGTATTTT. It translates to CASRLIPSAPSTDTQYF.

The chain has TRBV9 and TRBJ1-5, with 7 bases that match TRBD1. V shed 0 bases, J shed 6 bases, and the junction held 3 bases outside the gene matches. The V gene's germline CDR1 is SGDLS and CDR2 YYNGEE. The CDR3 spans 14 residues. CDR3 DNA: TGTGCCAGCAGCGTAGGGACAGGAACTCAGCCCCAGCATTTT. Protein sequence: CASSVGTGTQPQHF.

In this sample, this clone turned up a few times. The chain combines TRBV4-3 with TRBJ2-2, with unresolved D. This CDR3 has 13 residues. Looked up from germline, CDR1 is LGHNA and CDR2 is YSLEER. The ends were cut back, 0 bases at V and 4 bases at J, with 3 bases in the middle. The CDR3 loop reads CASSQDLTGELFF. The DNA of the CDR3 is TGCGCCAGCAGCCAAGATCTCACCGGGGAGCTGTTTTTT.

The gene calls are TRBV5-6 and TRBJ1-4; weak D call: TRBD1 (5 bases). From germline, CDR1 is SGHDT and CDR2 YYEEEE. Trimming took off 2 bases at V and 3 bases at J, with 8 bases between the two ends. The CDR3 runs 14 residues. CDR3 sequence reads: CASSFWGPNEKLFF. CDR3 DNA: TGTGCCAGCAGCTTCTGGGGCCCTAATGAAAAACTGTTTTTT.

This chain links TRBV5-1 with TRBJ2-5; a possible D gene is TRBD1 (6 bases). The CDR3 runs to 13 residues. The V gene's germline CDR1 is SGHRS and CDR2 YFSETQ. V was trimmed by 1 base and J by 4 bases, leaving 8 bases between them. In DNA form, the CDR3 reads TGCGCCAGCAGCTTGATCAGGGGAGAGACCCAGTACTTC. Protein: CASSLIRGETQYF.

The rearrangement links TRBV5-1 to TRBJ2-5; 7 nucleotides match TRBD2. Germline CDR1 reads SGHRS; CDR2 reads YFSETQ. There are 15 residues in the CDR3. Trimming removed 1 base from V and 2 bases from J; junction bases left unmatched: 5. This CDR3 reads CASSLTRERQETQYF. For the CDR3, the DNA is TGCGCCAGCAGCTTGACGCGGGAGAGGCAAGAGACCCAGTACTTC.

Concerning this clone itself: This sample includes further DNA sequences coding for the same CDR3. This chain connects TRBV7-9 to TRBJ2-3, with no clear D. Germline CDR1 SEHNR, CDR2 FQNEAQ (reference sequence). The CDR3 spans 12 residues. V lost 5 bases to trimming and J lost 2 bases, with 5 bases between them. CDR3 amino acids: CASSPTTDTQYF. CDR3 sequence (DNA): TGTGCCAGCAGCCCAACCACAGATACGCAGTATTTT.

This chain links TRBV11-2 with TRBJ2-7, with 11 bases lining up with TRBD2. Trimming removed 4 bases from V and 3 bases from J; junction bases left unmatched: 8. CDR1 and CDR2 (germline): SGHAT, FQNNGV. The CDR3 is 16 amino acids. In nucleotides, the CDR3 is TGTGCCAGCAGCTCGGATAGCGGGAGGGAATACTACGAGCAGTACTTC. Encoded protein: CASSSDSGREYYEQYF.

V is TRBV16 and J is TRBJ1-4, with D perhaps matching TRBD1 (6 bases). Germline V gene lookup returns CDR1 KGHSY and CDR2 FQNENV. CDR3 length equals 17 residues. The V gene lost 0 bases and the J gene lost 2 bases, with 13 bases spanning the gap. The CDR3 DNA reads as TGTGCCAGCAGCCAATCGGCCAGGGGAAGGACTAATGAAAAACTGTTTTTT. Translated, it gives CASSQSARGRTNEKLFF.

CDR3 residues: CASSYDRGDEQYF. CDR3 bases: TGCGCCAGCAGCTACGACAGGGGCGACGAGCAGTACTTC. The rearrangement joins TRBV4-1 to TRBJ2-7, with TRBD1 matching over 8 bases. Germline V CDR1 and CDR2: MGHRA, YSYEKL. V gave up 5 bases and J gave up 5 bases; unmatched junction bases: 5. The CDR3 sequence is 13 residues long.

The rearrangement links TRBV2 to TRBJ2-1; 9 bases are a match to TRBD2. The V gene end was trimmed by 0 bases and the J gene end by 9 bases; junction bases not matched to a gene: 9. Germline V lookup: CDR1 SNHLY, CDR2 FYNNEI. The CDR3 totals 16 residues. The CDR3 here is CASSEARVAGVLEQFF. The CDR3 DNA sequence: TGTGCCAGCAGTGAAGCGCGGGTAGCGGGAGTCCTTGAGCAGTTCTTC.

In its sample, this clone was seen once. This sequence joins TRBV5-4 and TRBJ2-7, with unresolved D. The CDR3 is 14 amino acids. V was pared by 4 bases and J by 3 bases, with 14 bases between. Looked up from germline, CDR1 is SGHNT and CDR2 is YYREEE (reference sequence). In DNA, the CDR3 is TGTGCCAGCAGCCTGGACCCTGCAGGCTACGAGCAGTACTTC. Translation gives CASSLDPAGYEQYF.

The chain has TRBV7-9 and TRBJ2-1; 9 nucleotides align to TRBD2. Trimming cost V 2 bases and J 6 bases; bases outside gene matches: 8. This CDR3 is 16 amino acids long. Germline CDR1 and CDR2: SEHNR and FQNEAQ (reference sequence). The CDR3: CASSLPLAGQLNEQFF. CDR3 DNA sequence: TGTGCCAGCAGCTTACCTCTAGCGGGACAACTCAATGAGCAGTTCTTC. Drawing the rest from reference TRBV7-9 and TRBJ2-1, the complete variable domain is DTGVSQNPRHKITKRGQNVTFRCDPISEHNRLYWYRQTLGQGPEFLTYFQNEAQLEKSRLLSDRFSAERPKGSFSTLEIQRTEQGDSAMYLCASSLPLAGQLNEQFFGPGTRLTVL.

The chain combines TRBV7-2 with TRBJ2-3; the D call may be TRBD1 or TRBD2 (6 bases each). V lost 2 bases and J lost 2, with 14 bases in between. The germline V gene has CDR1 SGHTA and CDR2 FQGNSA. This CDR3 region has 16 residues. CDR3 region: CASSLITGADTDTQYF. CDR3 in DNA: TGTGCCAGCAGCTTAATCACGGGGGCGGACACAGATACGCAGTATTTT.

The chain is built from TRBV6-5 and TRBJ2-7, with TRBD1 matching over 10 bases. CDR3 length: 14 residues. Unmatched junction bases numbered 5, after V lost 6 bases and J lost 3 bases. Germline V gene sequence: CDR1 MNHEY, CDR2 SVGAGI. As DNA, the CDR3 is TGTGCCAGCAGGGATCGGACAGGGGGCTACGAGCAGTACTTC. Its translation is CASRDRTGGYEQYF.

CDR3 bases: TGTGCCAGCAGCTTAGCGTCCAGGGGCTATGGCTACACCTTC. It translates to CASSLASRGYGYTF. The genes are TRBV7-4 and TRBJ1-2; TRBD1 might be the D (6 bases). The CDR3 is 14 residues long. Germline-derived CDR1 and CDR2 are SGHVT and SQSDAQ. Trimming stripped 0 bases from V and 4 bases from J, with 9 bases between.

The chain uses TRBV30 and TRBJ1-4; perhaps TRBD1 as D (5 bases). Germline assignment: CDR1 GTSNPN and CDR2 SVGIG (reference sequence). Trimming left V 2 bases short and J 3 bases short, with 16 bases between. The CDR3 sequence is 16 residues long. The CDR3 bases are TGTGCCTGGAGTCATGACGTCAGGGAAGCTAATGAAAAACTGTTTTTT. This encodes CAWSHDVREANEKLFF.